Detailed here is one TCR beta chain. What this receptor recognizes is not known. No base qualities exist here, and no much larger clone lies one base off it. The immunoSEQ Assay, a bias-controlled multiplex PCR, was used to amplify TCRbeta CDR3 regions from genomic DNA. The study's own analysis went as follows. The number of nucleated cells in each sample was estimated from the amplification of reference gene primers within the assay. To quantify the absolute abundance of each unique TCRbeta CDR3 rearrangement, sequence reads were collapsed and filtered. For each sample, productive Simpson clonality was calculated as the square root of Simpson's diversity index over productive rearrangements. Held by TCRdb, this immuneACCESS table contains in-frame sequences only and omits some clones. Under half of the omission traces to an unresolved V gene where checked; the cause of the rest is unknown. Clone size and the V and J calls come from that table; the DNA yielded D and trimming. This sample lists 250,000 to 350,000 clones; 65% to 90% were detected once. Less than 15% of the sample is held by the ten biggest clonotypes.

At one collaborating source in Seattle, patients were enrolled during active infection and were followed longitudinally through the course of disease. The collaborating institutions used their own protocols to collect whole blood in K2EDTA tubes. For TCRbeta analysis, collaborators shipped samples in one of three forms: frozen whole blood, isolated PBMCs, or DNA extracted from either of those sample types. This entry belongs to a study of blood T cell repertoires in COVID-19 (dated by TCRdb to between 2020 and 2021). Concerning the study at large: Samples from collaborators originated in the United States, Italy and Spain and spanned both the acute and convalescent phases of COVID-19. The material from the prospective study consisted of cDNA or gDNA derived from T cells, B-cell-depleted T cells, or PBMCs. Subjects who had been exposed to COVID-19, were actively infected with it, or had recovered from it provided the deeply sampled blood TCRbeta repertoires that made up the dataset. The repertoires were released in a freely available public database intended as a resource for research on the immune response to SARS-CoV-2. Samples came from the ongoing ImmuneRACE study (first 160 participants) plus 1,254 subjects from 6 global collaborators. A de-identified subject ID, COVID-19 status, age in years and sex were almost always included in the sample metadata. Where HLA class I and class II types were available, the types were taken from metadata supplied by the sample provider, not from assay-based typing. General findings and caveats noted by the study authors: How much clinical and demographic metadata was included differed by source and by participant, and the metadata was provided uncurated.

From its cysteine to its phenylalanine, the CDR3 spans 14 amino acids. Of all the DNA, just the CDR3 is kept, 42 bases in frame from base 1. Clipping removes 10 bases from V and 7 bases from J, with 16 as the unmatched junction base count. The chain links TRBV23-1 with TRBJ2-7; 7 middle bases align to TRBD2. TRBV23-1 is recorded as an ORF, its role being uncertain. The source material was peripheral blood. The sequence came from a woman aged 70 to 79 with COVID-19, enrolled during active disease. Read as DNA, the sequence is TGCGCCATGGCGGGGGAACACCCTACGGCGGAGCAGTACTTC. It codes for CAMAGEHPTAEQYF.